This T cell receptor beta chain appears in the sequencing data of a study of CD8 T cells in ankylosing spondylitis. The study, taken as a whole, reports: Within peripheral blood, clones linked to disease were CD8+ and relatively rare. Both synovial fluid and blood in reactive arthritis had previously been reported to carry some motif variants.

As for this clonotype: The target antigen is unknown.

The TCR beta libraries were generated through quantitative 5'-RACE incorporating molecular barcodes. TCRdb re-derived calls from the 5' RACE reads in MiXCR, one entry per CDR3 protein. This table has some 140,000 distinct CDR3 sequences, 7% to 10% appearing once. This TCR was recovered from a male donor with ankylosing spondylitis. Sequenced: synovial fluid, either unsorted or a sorted T cell fraction (not recorded which).

Here the CDR3 DNA reads TGCGCCAGCAGCCACCCTGGGGGGGTAAGAAGAGATACGCAGTATTTT. It is translated as CASSHPGGVRRDTQYF. The rearrangement joins TRBV10-2 to TRBJ2-3, with 7 nucleotides matching TRBD2. This CDR3 has 16 amino acids. The V gene end was trimmed by 6 bases and the J gene end by 5 bases; junction bases not matched to a gene: 14. The germline V gene has CDR1 WSHSY and CDR2 SAAADI.